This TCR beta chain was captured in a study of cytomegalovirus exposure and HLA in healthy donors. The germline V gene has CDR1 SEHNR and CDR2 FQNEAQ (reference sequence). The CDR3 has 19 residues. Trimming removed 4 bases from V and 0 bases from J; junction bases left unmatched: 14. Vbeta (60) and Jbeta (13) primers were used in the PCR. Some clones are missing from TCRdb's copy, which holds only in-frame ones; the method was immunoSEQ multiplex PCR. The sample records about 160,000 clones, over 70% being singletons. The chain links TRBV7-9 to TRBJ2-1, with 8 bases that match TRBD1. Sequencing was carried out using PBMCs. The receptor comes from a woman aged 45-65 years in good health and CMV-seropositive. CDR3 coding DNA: TGTGCCAGCAGCTCACCCTCAAACAGGGGGTCAAGCTCCTACAATGAGCAGTTCTTC. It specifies CASSSPSNRGSSSYNEQFF.